Below are 28 T cell receptor beta chains sequenced from a single sample in a study of blood T cell repertoires in COVID-19. Clones were read by immunoSEQ multiplex PCR, and TCRdb kept only the in-frame ones, dropping some. Of 200,000 to 300,000 clones listed, 70% to 90% were seen once; the top ten hold about 4%. The sequenced material came from peripheral blood. Source of these receptors: a man aged 50-59 years with acute or convalescent COVID-19.

The rearrangement joins TRBV5-1 to TRBJ2-7; D is perhaps TRBD1 (5 bases). Deletions cut 4 bases from V and 0 bases from J, with 8 bases between. CDR1 is SGHRS, CDR2 YFSETQ, per germline. This CDR3 spans 13 amino acids. This CDR3 reads CASSQDSSYEQYF. The CDR3 nucleotides are TGCGCCAGCAGCCAAGACAGCTCCTACGAGCAGTACTTC. Full variable domain (missing parts from reference TRBV5-1 and TRBJ2-7): KAGVTQTPRYLIKTRGQQVTLSCSPISGHRSVSWYQQTPGQGLQFLFEYFSETQRNKGNFPGRFSGRQFSNSRSEMNVSTLELGDSALYLCASSQDSSYEQYFGPGTRLTVT.

The rearrangement joins TRBV5-1 to TRBJ2-7; 8 nucleotides match TRBD2. The CDR3 is 14 amino acids. Germline CDR1 reads SGHRS; CDR2 reads YFSETQ. V dropped 2 bases and J dropped 2; count of bases not matched to a gene: 3. In DNA form, the CDR3 reads TGCGCCAGCAGCTTCGGTAGCGGGACCTACGAGCAGTACTTC. It is translated as CASSFGSGTYEQYF.

This clone was counted a single time. This sequence joins TRBV30 and TRBJ1-3; possible D gene TRBD1, 6 bases. V lost 2 bases and J 0 bases, leaving 17 bases between the germline ends. Germline lookup yields CDR1 GTSNPN and CDR2 SVGIG (reference sequence). The CDR3 contains 17 residues. The chain's CDR3 is CAWSLGQGPYSGNTIYF. DNA for the CDR3: TGTGCCTGGAGTCTAGGGCAGGGGCCCTACTCTGGAAACACCATATATTTT.

About this clone: The same CDR3 arises from other DNA sequences in this sample as well. The chain has TRBV5-1 and TRBJ1-2, with TRBD1 matching 8 bases. The CDR3 is 14 residues long. After removal of 0 bases from V and 4 bases from J, the junction contained 2 bases not matched to a gene. Per germline, CDR1 SGHRS and CDR2 YFSETQ. The DNA of the CDR3 is TGCGCCAGCAGCTTGGATGGACAGGGCTATGGCTACACCTTC. Its protein is CASSLDGQGYGYTF.

The CDR3 sequence: CAWSPPGKSYSNQPQHF. DNA of the CDR3: TGTGCCTGGAGTCCCCCAGGGAAGTCCTATAGCAATCAGCCCCAGCATTTT. The chain links TRBV30 to TRBJ1-5; TRBD1 might be the D (5 bases). Per germline, CDR1 GTSNPN and CDR2 SVGIG (reference sequence). This CDR3 region has 17 residues. The ends were cut back, 2 bases at V and 0 bases at J, with 17 bases in the middle. Using reference TRBV30 and TRBJ1-5 for the parts outside the CDR3, the full variable domain is SQTIHQWPATLVQPVGSPLSLECTVEGTSNPNLYWYRQAAGRGLQLLFYSVGIGQISSEVPQNLSASRPQDRQFILSSKKLLLSDSGFYLCAWSPPGKSYSNQPQHFGDGTRLSIL.

V usage is TRBV27 and J usage is TRBJ1-2; D perhaps matches TRBD1 (6 bases). Germline loops: CDR1 MNHEY, CDR2 SMNVEV (reference sequence). This CDR3 is built from 14 residues. Deletions cut 8 bases from V and 7 bases from J, with 20 bases between. DNA of the CDR3: TGTGCCAGCGGATCGTCAGGGACAAGAGGTGGCTACACCTTC. It yields the protein CASGSSGTRGGYTF.

The V call is TRBV12-3 or TRBV12-4, the J call TRBJ2-5, with a possible D match to TRBD2 (6 bases). The CDR3 spans 13 residues. V lost 7 bases and J 5 bases, leaving 14 bases between the germline ends. The CDR3 DNA reads TGTGCCAGCACCTTCGGAGGGCTGGAGACCCAGTACTTC. Amino acid sequence: CASTFGGLETQYF.

This chain connects TRBV9 to TRBJ2-1; a possible D gene is TRBD2 (5 bases). This CDR3 has 15 amino acids. CDR1 and CDR2 from the germline V gene are SGDLS and YYNGEE. V gave up 1 base and J gave up 4 bases, with 12 bases separating them. The CDR3 DNA follows: TGTGCCAGCAGCGTAAGAAGCGGACCTTACAATGAGCAGTTCTTC. Translating gives CASSVRSGPYNEQFF. Full variable domain (rest looked up from reference TRBV9 and TRBJ2-1): DSGVTQTPKHLITATGQRVTLRCSPRSGDLSVYWYQQSLDQGLQFLIQYYNGEERAKGNILERFSAQQFPDLHSELNLSSLELGDSALYFCASSVRSGPYNEQFFGPGTRLTVL.

V gene TRBV12-5 combines with J gene TRBJ2-7; 9 bases are a match to TRBD1. The CDR3 has 15 amino acids. V lost 0 bases, J lost 6 bases, and 6 bases stayed unmatched. The germline CDR1 and CDR2 sequences are LGHNT and FRNRAP. The CDR3 spells CASGLVLGQGGEQYF. The CDR3 DNA sequence: TGTGCTAGTGGTTTGGTACTGGGACAGGGAGGCGAGCAGTACTTC. The whole variable domain, remainder taken from reference TRBV12-5 and TRBJ2-7, is DARVTQTPRHKVTEMGQEVTMRCQPILGHNTVFWYRQTMMQGLELLAYFRNRAPLDDSGMPKDRFSAEMPDATLATLKIQPSEPRDSAVYFCASGLVLGQGGEQYFGPGTRLTVT.

This clone occurred once. The chain combines TRBV25-1 with TRBJ2-3; D possibly corresponds to TRBD2 (6 bases). In germline, CDR1 is MGHDK, CDR2 SYGVNS. The CDR3 sequence is 15 residues long. V was cut by 1 base and J by 0 bases, with 8 bases left in between. The CDR3 coding sequence is TGTGCCAGCAGTGAATCTCGGGGGAGCACAGATACGCAGTATTTT. Translated: CASSESRGSTDTQYF.

The V call is TRBV28, the J call TRBJ1-5, with 9 bases identical to TRBD1. This CDR3 has 12 residues. V dropped 6 bases and J dropped 6; count of bases not matched to a gene: 0. From germline, CDR1 is MDHEN and CDR2 SYDVKM. CDR3 DNA: TGTGCCAGCAGACAGGGGGCTCAGCCCCAGCATTTT. It encodes CASRQGAQPQHF.

The gene calls are TRBV24-1 and TRBJ2-5; weak D call: TRBD1 (6 bases). Germline-derived CDR1 and CDR2 are KGHDR and SFDVKD. Trimming removed 6 bases at V and 4 bases at J, with 8 bases between. The CDR3 consists of 12 residues. This CDR3 reads CATSLRGETQYF. The CDR3 region has the DNA TGTGCCACCAGTCTCAGGGGAGAGACCCAGTACTTC.

The chain has TRBV6-5 and TRBJ1-1, with 7 nucleotides matching TRBD1. J gave up 1 base and V 5 bases, and 4 bases lay outside the gene matches. The CDR3 consists of 14 residues. Germline V CDR1 and CDR2: MNHEY, SVGAGI. CDR3: CASSRTGANTEAFF. The CDR3 nucleotides read TGTGCCAGCAGTAGAACAGGGGCGAACACTGAAGCTTTCTTT.

The CDR3 DNA reads as TGTGCCAGCTTCGAGTCAGGGGGCTATGGCTACACCTTC. Amino acids: CASFESGGYGYTF. This sequence joins TRBV2 and TRBJ1-2; 7 positions agree with TRBD1. V was clipped by 8 bases and J by 4 bases; unmatched bases: 7. This CDR3 region has 13 residues. Looked up from germline, CDR1 is SNHLY and CDR2 is FYNNEI.

This clone was counted only a few times. The chain joins TRBV28 to TRBJ1-2, with 7 nucleotides matching TRBD1. Germline-derived CDR1 and CDR2 are MDHEN and SYDVKM. V was clipped by 8 bases and J by 3 bases; unmatched bases: 3. CDR3 length equals 12 residues. This chain's CDR3 is CASSGTDYGYTF. CDR3 nucleotides: TGTGCCAGCTCCGGGACAGACTATGGCTACACCTTC.

In DNA, the CDR3 is TGTGCCAGCTCACGGGGAGGGCTCAACACTGAAGCTTTCTTT. The encoded protein is CASSRGGLNTEAFF. The chain carries TRBV18 and TRBJ1-1; D ambiguous. The CDR3 sequence is 14 residues long. Germline assignment: CDR1 KGHSH and CDR2 LQKENI. Trimming took 4 bases from V and 2 from J, leaving 11 bases between them.

The chain uses TRBV7-2 and TRBJ2-1; tentative D call: TRBD1 (5 bases). V shed 5 bases and J shed 8 bases, with 13 bases lying between them. The germline V gene has CDR1 SGHTA and CDR2 FQGNSA. CDR3 length: 13 residues. This CDR3 is CASSIYRTDEQFF. The DNA of the CDR3 is TGTGCCAGCAGCATATACAGGACGGATGAGCAGTTCTTC.

V gene TRBV7-2 combines with J gene TRBJ2-5, with TRBD2 as a possible D gene (5 bases). V lost 1 base and J lost 1, with 10 bases in between. CDR1 is SGHTA and CDR2 is FQGNSA in the germline V gene. CDR3 length equals 15 residues. DNA of the CDR3: TGTGCCAGCAGCTTAGACCCGGGGTTCCAAGAGACCCAGTACTTC. The encoded protein is CASSLDPGFQETQYF. Variable domain in full (rest from reference TRBV7-2 and TRBJ2-5): GAGVSQSPSNKVTEKGKDVELRCDPISGHTALYWYRQSLGQGLEFLIYFQGNSAPDKSGLPSDRFSAERTGGSVSTLTIQRTQQEDSAVYLCASSLDPGFQETQYFGPGTRLLVL.

The chain uses TRBV18 and TRBJ2-1, with D perhaps TRBD2 (6 bases). V was trimmed by 3 bases and J by 3 bases, leaving 12 bases between them. The CDR3 has 15 residues. The V gene's germline CDR1 is KGHSH and CDR2 LQKENI. The CDR3 here is CASSPLEGSYNEQFF. DNA for the CDR3: TGTGCCAGCTCACCCTTGGAGGGAAGCTACAATGAGCAGTTCTTC.

This clone appeared a few times. CDR3 protein: CASSESRRDEQYF. The DNA of the CDR3 is TGTGCCAGCAGTGAAAGCAGGCGCGACGAGCAGTACTTC. The J gene is TRBJ2-7, the V gene TRBV6-1, with unresolved D. V was trimmed by 2 bases and J by 5 bases, leaving 10 bases between them. Germline V gene sequence: CDR1 MNHNS, CDR2 SASEGT. This CDR3 contains 13 residues.

The chain is built from TRBV11-2 and TRBJ1-2; D is possibly TRBD1 (5 bases). The CDR3 extends over 16 amino acids. V was clipped by 3 bases and J by 10 bases, with 24 bases between them. Germline values: CDR1 SGHAT, CDR2 FQNNGV. The CDR3 nucleotides are TGTGCCAGCAGCTTCTTACACCCCCAGGGAAGGGTTGCCTACACCTTC. Translating gives CASSFLHPQGRVAYTF.

V is TRBV19 and J is TRBJ1-2; the match to TRBD1 covers 10 bases. The V gene end was trimmed by 9 bases and the J gene end by 8 bases; junction bases not matched to a gene: 15. Germline CDR1 is LNHDA and CDR2 is SQIVND (reference sequence). The CDR3 runs to 15 residues. This CDR3 reads CASTPIFGQGGGYTF. Written as DNA, the CDR3 is TGTGCCAGCACGCCCATCTTTGGACAGGGGGGCGGCTACACCTTC.

The genes are TRBV19 and TRBJ2-2, with 10 bases that match TRBD1. This CDR3 is 15 amino acids long. Germline-derived CDR1 and CDR2 are LNHDA and SQIVND (reference sequence). J gave up 5 bases and V 6 bases, and 6 bases lay outside the gene matches. CDR3 coding DNA: TGTGCCAGTAGCACTCCGGGACAGGGGACCGGGGAGCTGTTTTTT. Encoded protein: CASSTPGQGTGELFF.

The sample holds a few counts of this clone. The gene calls are TRBV28 and TRBJ2-1; the match to TRBD2 covers 9 bases. V lost 4 bases and J lost 9; bases outside the gene matches: 10. The CDR3 has 15 amino acids. Germline V gene sequence: CDR1 MDHEN, CDR2 SYDVKM. The CDR3 coding sequence is TGTGCCAGCAGTTCCGTAGCGGGAGTTATCGGTGAGCAGTTCTTC. Translation gives CASSSVAGVIGEQFF.

This clone was counted between two and nine times. DNA of the CDR3: TGTGCCAACTCGGTGGGCAACTCGGATGGCTACACCTTC. It codes for CANSVGNSDGYTF. The J gene is TRBJ1-2, the V gene TRBV6-6; D is unclear. The CDR3 has 13 residues. Germline V gene data show CDR1 as MNHNY and CDR2 as SVGAGI (reference sequence). V lost 10 bases and J 6 bases, leaving 18 bases between the germline ends.

The V call is TRBV15, the J call TRBJ2-2; 9 bases agree with TRBD2. The V and J ends lost 5 bases and 5 bases, in that order; junction bases with no gene match: 9. CDR1 and CDR2 (germline): LNHNV, YYDKDF (reference sequence). The CDR3 is 16 amino acids. In DNA form, the CDR3 reads TGTGCCACCAGCTCTAGACTAGCGGTAATTACCGGGGAGCTGTTTTTT. Translating gives CATSSRLAVITGELFF.

This chain uses TRBV19 with TRBJ2-7, with 9 bases lining up with TRBD1. CDR1 is LNHDA, CDR2 SQIVND, per germline (reference sequence). This CDR3 is built from 13 residues. V lost 4 bases and J lost 4; bases outside the gene matches: 2. CDR3: CASSRQGVYEQYF. Written as DNA, the CDR3 is TGTGCCAGTAGTAGACAGGGGGTGTACGAGCAGTACTTC.

The chain has TRBV11-2 and TRBJ1-6; 7 bases map to TRBD1. Germline V gene lookup returns CDR1 SGHAT and CDR2 FQNNGV. CDR3 length: 15 amino acids. The ends lost 4 bases at V and 7 bases at J; junction bases unmatched: 7. CDR3 amino acids: CASSYHGTENSPLHF. In nucleotides, the CDR3 is TGTGCCAGCAGCTACCACGGGACAGAAAATTCACCCCTCCACTTT.